This T cell receptor (beta chain) was documented in a study of persistence of HIV-infected CD4 T cells. Study-level information: CD4+ T cells responding to CMV or HIV-1 Gag were isolated.

In its sample, this clone was seen a few times. Antigen unknown. J was trimmed by 2 bases and V by 8 bases; bases with no gene match: 4. CDR1 SNHLY and CDR2 FYNNEI come from the germline V gene. The CDR3 totals 13 residues. The libraries were made with immunoSEQ version 4 in survey mode. Assay used: immunoSEQ multiplex PCR; TCRdb lists only in-frame clones, some missing. The table has just over 40,000 clones, around 82% seen once. Overlapping HIV-1 Gag 15-mer peptides at around 0.91 ug per peptide per mL were used. CD40L-negative CD69-negative CD45RO-high memory CD4+ T cells were sorted as populations depleted of antigen-responding cells. Adults with HIV-1 started suppressive ART while chronically infected. CD8+ T cells were removed from PBMCs prior to stimulation.

The clonotype comes from an adult man with HIV who was CMV-seropositive. The rearrangement links TRBV2 to TRBJ1-1; TRBD1 agrees at 8 bases. Sequences were derived from CD4+ T cells sorted from PBMCs after approximately 19-hour stimulation, sampled from a patient who received antiretroviral therapy. The CDR3 loop reads CASDRGGNTEAFF. In nucleotides, the CDR3 is TGTGCCAGCGACAGGGGCGGCAACACTGAAGCTTTCTTT.